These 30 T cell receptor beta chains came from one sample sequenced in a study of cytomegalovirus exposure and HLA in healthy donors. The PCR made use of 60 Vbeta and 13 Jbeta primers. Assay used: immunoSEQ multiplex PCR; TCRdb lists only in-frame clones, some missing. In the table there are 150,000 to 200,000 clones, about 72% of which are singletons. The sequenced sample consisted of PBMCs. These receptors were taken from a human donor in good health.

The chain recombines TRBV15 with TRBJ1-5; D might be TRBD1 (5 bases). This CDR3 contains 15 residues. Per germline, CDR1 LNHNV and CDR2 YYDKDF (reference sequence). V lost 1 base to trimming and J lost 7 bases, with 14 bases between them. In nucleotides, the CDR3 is TGTGCCACCAGCAGAGTTACCGGCGGGGGGCAGCCCCAGCATTTT. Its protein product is CATSRVTGGGQPQHF.

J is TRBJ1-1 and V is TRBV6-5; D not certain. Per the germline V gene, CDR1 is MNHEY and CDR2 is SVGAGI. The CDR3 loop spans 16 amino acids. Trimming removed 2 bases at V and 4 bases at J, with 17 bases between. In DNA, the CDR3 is TGTGCCAGCAGTTACCTTACCGGAGGACGGGGCACTGAAGCTTTCTTT. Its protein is CASSYLTGGRGTEAFF.

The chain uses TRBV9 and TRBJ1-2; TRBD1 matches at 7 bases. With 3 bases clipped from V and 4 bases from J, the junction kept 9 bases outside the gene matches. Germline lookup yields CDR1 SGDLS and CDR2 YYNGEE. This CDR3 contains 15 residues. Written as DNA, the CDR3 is TGTGCCAGCAGCGCTCGACAGGCAGGGGGCTATGGCTACACCTTC. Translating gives CASSARQAGGYGYTF.

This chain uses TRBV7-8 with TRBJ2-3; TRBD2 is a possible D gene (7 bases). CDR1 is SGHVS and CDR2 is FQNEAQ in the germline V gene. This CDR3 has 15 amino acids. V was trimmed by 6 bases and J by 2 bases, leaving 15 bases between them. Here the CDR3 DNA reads TGTGCCAGCAGACCCCCGGGGGGCCTCACAGATACGCAGTATTTT. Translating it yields CASRPPGGLTDTQYF.

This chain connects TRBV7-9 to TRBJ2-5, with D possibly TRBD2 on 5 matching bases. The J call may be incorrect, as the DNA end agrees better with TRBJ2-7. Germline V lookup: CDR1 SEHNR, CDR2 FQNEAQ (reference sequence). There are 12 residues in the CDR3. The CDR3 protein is CASSLAGSEQYF. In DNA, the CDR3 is TGTGCCAGCAGCTTAGCAGGGAGCGAGCAGTACTTC.

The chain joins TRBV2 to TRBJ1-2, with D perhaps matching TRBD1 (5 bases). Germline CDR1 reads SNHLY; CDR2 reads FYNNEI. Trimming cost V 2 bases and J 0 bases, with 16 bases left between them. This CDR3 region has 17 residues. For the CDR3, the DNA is TGTGCCAGCAGTGAACGCGGGGGGGGGTTAGCTAACTATGGCTACACCTTC. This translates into CASSERGGGLANYGYTF. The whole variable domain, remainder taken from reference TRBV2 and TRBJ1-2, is EPEVTQTPSHQVTQMGQEVILRCVPISNHLYFYWYRQILGQKVEFLVSFYNNEISEKSEIFDDQFSVERPDGSNFTLKIRSTKLEDSAMYFCASSERGGGLANYGYTFGSGTRLTVV.

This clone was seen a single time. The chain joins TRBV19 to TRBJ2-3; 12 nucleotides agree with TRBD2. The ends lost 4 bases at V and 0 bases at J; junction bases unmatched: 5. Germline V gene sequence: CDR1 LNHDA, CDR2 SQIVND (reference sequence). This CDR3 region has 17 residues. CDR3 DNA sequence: TGTGCCAGTAGTAAAGGACTAGCGGGGACTAGCACAGATACGCAGTATTTT. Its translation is CASSKGLAGTSTDTQYF.

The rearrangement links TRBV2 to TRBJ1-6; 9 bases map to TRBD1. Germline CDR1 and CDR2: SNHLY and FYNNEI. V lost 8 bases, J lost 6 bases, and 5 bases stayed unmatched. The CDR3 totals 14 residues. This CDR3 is CASGDREVNSPLHF. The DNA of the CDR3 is TGTGCCAGCGGGGACAGGGAGGTTAATTCACCCCTCCACTTT.

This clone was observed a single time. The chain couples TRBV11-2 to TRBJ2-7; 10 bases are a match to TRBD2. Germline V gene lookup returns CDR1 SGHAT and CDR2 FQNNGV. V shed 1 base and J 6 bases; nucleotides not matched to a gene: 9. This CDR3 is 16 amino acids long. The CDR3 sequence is CASSLGGSSGGVEQYF. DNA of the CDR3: TGTGCCAGCAGCTTAGGGGGGTCTAGCGGGGGCGTCGAGCAGTACTTC. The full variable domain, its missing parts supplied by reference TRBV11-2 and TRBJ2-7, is EAGVAQSPRYKIIEKRQSVAFWCNPISGHATLYWYQQILGQGPKLLIQFQNNGVVDDSQLPKDRFSAERLKGVDSTLKIQPAKLEDSAVYLCASSLGGSSGGVEQYFGPGTRLTVT.

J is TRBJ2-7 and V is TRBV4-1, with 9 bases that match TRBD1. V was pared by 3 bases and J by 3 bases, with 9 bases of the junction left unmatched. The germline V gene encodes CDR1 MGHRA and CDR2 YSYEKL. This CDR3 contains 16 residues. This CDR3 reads CASSHSPGQGSYEQYF. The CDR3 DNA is TGCGCCAGCAGCCATTCGCCGGGACAGGGAAGCTACGAGCAGTACTTC.

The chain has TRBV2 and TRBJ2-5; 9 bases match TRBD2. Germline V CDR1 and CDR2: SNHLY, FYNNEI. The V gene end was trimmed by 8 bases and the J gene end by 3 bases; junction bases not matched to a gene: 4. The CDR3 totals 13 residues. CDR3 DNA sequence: TGTGCCAGCGCTAGCGGGGTAGAAGAGACCCAGTACTTC. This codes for CASASGVEETQYF.

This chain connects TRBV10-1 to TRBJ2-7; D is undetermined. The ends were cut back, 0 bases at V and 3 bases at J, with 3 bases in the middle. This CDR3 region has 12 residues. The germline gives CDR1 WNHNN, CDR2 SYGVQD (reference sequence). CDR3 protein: CASSESNYEQYF. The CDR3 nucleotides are TGCGCCAGCAGTGAGTCTAACTACGAGCAGTACTTC.

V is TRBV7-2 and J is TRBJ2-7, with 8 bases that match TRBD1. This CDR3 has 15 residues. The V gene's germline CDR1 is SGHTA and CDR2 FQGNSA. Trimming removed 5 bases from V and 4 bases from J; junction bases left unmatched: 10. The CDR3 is CASSPGTGTQYEQYF. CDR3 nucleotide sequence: TGTGCCAGCAGCCCCGGGACAGGCACCCAGTACGAGCAGTACTTC.

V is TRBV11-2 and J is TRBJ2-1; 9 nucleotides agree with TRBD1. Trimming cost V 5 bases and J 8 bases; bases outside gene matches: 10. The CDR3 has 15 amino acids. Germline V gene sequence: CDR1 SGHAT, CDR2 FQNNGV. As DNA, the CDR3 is TGTGCCAGCAGCCAGACAGGGGGGGAAGTTCATGAGCAGTTCTTC. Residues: CASSQTGGEVHEQFF.

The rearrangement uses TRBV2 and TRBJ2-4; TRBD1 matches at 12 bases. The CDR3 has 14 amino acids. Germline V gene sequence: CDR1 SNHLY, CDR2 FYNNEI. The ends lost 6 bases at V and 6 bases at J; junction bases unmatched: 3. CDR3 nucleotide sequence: TGTGCCAGCAGAGGGACAGGGGGCACAAACATTCAGTACTTC. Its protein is CASRGTGGTNIQYF. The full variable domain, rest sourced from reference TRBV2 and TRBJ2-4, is EPEVTQTPSHQVTQMGQEVILRCVPISNHLYFYWYRQILGQKVEFLVSFYNNEISEKSEIFDDQFSVERPDGSNFTLKIRSTKLEDSAMYFCASRGTGGTNIQYFGAGTRLSVL.

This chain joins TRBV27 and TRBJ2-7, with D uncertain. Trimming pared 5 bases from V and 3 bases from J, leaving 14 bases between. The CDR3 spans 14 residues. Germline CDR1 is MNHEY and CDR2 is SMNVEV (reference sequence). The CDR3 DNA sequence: TGTGCCAGCAGTCCAGGCCCGACATTCTACGAGCAGTACTTC. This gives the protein CASSPGPTFYEQYF.

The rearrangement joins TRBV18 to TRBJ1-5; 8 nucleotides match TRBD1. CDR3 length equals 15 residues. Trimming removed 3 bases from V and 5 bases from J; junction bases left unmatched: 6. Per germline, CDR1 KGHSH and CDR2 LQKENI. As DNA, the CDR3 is TGTGCCAGCTCACCCTCCGGGACAGGTTATCAGCCCCAGCATTTT. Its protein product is CASSPSGTGYQPQHF.

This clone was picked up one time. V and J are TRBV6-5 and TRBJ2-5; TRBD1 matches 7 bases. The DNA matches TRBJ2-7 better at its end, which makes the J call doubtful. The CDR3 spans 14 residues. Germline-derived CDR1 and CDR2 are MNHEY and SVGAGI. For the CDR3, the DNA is TGTGCCAGCCAACCTTCCGGGACAGTGAACGAGCAGTACTTC. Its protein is CASQPSGTVNEQYF.

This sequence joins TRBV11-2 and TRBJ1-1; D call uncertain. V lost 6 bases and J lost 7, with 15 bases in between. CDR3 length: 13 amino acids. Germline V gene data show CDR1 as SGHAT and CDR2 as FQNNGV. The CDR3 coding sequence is TGTGCCAGCAGGTTGGCAGGTTGGCATGAAGCTTTCTTT. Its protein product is CASRLAGWHEAFF.

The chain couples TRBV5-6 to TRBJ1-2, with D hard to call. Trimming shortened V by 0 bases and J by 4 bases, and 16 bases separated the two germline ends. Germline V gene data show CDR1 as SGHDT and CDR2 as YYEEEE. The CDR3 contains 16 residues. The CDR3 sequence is CASSLAAAAWSYGYTF. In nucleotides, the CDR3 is TGTGCCAGCAGCTTGGCCGCGGCAGCGTGGTCCTATGGCTACACCTTC.

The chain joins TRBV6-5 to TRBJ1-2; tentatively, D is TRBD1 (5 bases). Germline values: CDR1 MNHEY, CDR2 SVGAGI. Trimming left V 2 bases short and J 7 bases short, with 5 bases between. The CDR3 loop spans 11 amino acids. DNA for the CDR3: TGTGCCAGCAGTTACAGGGGTGGCTACACCTTC. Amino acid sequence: CASSYRGGYTF.

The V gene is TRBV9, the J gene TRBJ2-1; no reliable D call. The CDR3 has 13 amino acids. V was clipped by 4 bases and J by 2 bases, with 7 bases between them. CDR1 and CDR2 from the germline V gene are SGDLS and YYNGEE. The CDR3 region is CASSSSPYNEQFF. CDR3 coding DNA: TGTGCCAGCAGCTCAAGCCCCTACAATGAGCAGTTCTTC.

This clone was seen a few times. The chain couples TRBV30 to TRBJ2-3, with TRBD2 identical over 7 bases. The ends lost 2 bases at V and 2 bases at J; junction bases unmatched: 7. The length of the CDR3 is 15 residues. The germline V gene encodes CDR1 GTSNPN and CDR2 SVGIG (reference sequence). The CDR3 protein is CAWSRWGGFTDTQYF. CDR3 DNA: TGTGCCTGGAGTAGATGGGGAGGGTTCACAGATACGCAGTATTTT.

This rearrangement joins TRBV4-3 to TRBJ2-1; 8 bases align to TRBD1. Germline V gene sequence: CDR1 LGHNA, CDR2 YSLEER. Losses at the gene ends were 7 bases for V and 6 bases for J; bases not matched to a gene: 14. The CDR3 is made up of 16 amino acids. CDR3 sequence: CASKLIGQGEVNEQFF. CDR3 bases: TGCGCCAGCAAGTTAATCGGACAGGGTGAAGTCAATGAGCAGTTCTTC.

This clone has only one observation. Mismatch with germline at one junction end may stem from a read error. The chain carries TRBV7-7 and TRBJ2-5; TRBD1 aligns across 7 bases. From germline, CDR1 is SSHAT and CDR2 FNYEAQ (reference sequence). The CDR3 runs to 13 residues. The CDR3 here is CASSLGQRETQYF. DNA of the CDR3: TGTGCTAGCAGCTTGGGACAGAGGGAGACCCAGTACTTC. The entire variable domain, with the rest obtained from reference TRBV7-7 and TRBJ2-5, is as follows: GAGVSQSPRYKVTKRGQDVTLRCDPISSHATLYWYQQALGQGPEFLTYFNYEAQPDKSGLPSDRFSAERPEGSISTLTIQRTEQRDSAMYRCASSLGQRETQYFGPGTRLLVL.

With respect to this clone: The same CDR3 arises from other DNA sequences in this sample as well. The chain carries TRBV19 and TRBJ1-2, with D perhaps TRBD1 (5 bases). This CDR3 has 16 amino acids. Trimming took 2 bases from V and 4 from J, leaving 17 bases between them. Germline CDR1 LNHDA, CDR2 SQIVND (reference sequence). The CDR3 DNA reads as TGTGCCAGTAGTATAATCGGCGGGACGGGTGGCTATGGCTACACCTTC. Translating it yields CASSIIGGTGGYGYTF.

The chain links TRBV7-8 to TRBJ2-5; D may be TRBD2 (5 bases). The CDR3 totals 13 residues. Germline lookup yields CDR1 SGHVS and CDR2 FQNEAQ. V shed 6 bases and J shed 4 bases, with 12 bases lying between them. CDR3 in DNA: TGTGCCAGCAGTCGGGGTTTTGGAGAGACCCAGTACTTC. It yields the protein CASSRGFGETQYF.

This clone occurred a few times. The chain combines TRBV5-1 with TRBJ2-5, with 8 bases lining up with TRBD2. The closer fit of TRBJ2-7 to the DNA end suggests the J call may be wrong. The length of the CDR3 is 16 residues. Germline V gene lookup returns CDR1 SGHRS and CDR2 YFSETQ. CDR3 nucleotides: TGCGCCAGCAGCTTGGAGGGCCCTGTTAGCGGGGCCGAGCAGTACTTC. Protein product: CASSLEGPVSGAEQYF.

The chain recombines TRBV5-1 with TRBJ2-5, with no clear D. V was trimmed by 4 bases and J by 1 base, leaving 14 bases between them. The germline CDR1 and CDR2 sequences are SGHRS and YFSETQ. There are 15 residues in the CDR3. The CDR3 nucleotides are TGCGCCAGCAGCCCCCTTGGGCTACGCCAAGAGACCCAGTACTTC. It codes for CASSPLGLRQETQYF.

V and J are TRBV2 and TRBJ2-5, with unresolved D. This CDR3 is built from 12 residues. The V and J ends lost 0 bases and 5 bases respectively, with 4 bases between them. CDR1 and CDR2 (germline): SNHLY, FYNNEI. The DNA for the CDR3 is TGTGCCAGCAGTGAAGCGCAGGAGACCCAGTACTTC. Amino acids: CASSEAQETQYF.